The next 29 T cell receptor beta chains were all read from a single sample in a study of T cell repertoires in MIS-A myocarditis. TCRdb's copy holds only in-frame clones and misses some; the assay was immunoSEQ multiplex PCR. The data contain some 10,000 clones, around nine tenths of them singletons. Sample: thoracic lymph node tissue obtained at autopsy. The source of these receptors is a man aged 18-30 years with fulminant myocarditis from multisystem inflammatory syndrome in adults (MIS-A) after COVID-19.

The chain is built from TRBV6-1 and TRBJ1-5, with a tentative D call TRBD1 (6 bases). This CDR3 spans 17 amino acids. Germline-derived CDR1 and CDR2 are MNHNS and SASEGT. V lost 4 bases and J 7 bases, leaving 23 bases between the germline ends. The CDR3 here is CASSASSLYRAQQPQHF. The CDR3 region has the DNA TGTGCCAGCAGTGCCTCTTCCCTTTACAGGGCCCAACAGCCCCAGCATTTT.

This sequence joins TRBV9 and TRBJ2-3; 8 bases are a match to TRBD2. The germline CDR1 and CDR2 sequences are SGDLS and YYNGEE. CDR3 size: 16 residues. Germline trimming cut 3 bases from V and 4 bases from J; bases unmatched to any gene: 10. DNA of the CDR3: TGTGCCAGCAGCGCTAACCGGGGGGGCCGTGCAGATACGCAGTATTTT. It encodes CASSANRGGRADTQYF.

As DNA, the CDR3 is TGCGCCAGCAGCCAAGACGGGCCAGCTAGGGAGACCCAGTACTTC. The encoded protein is CASSQDGPARETQYF. The chain couples TRBV4-1 to TRBJ2-5; D is uncertain. Germline lookup yields CDR1 MGHRA and CDR2 YSYEKL. Between the trimmed V and J ends, which lost 0 bases and 5 bases, there was a span of 13 bases. The CDR3 has 15 residues.

This clone was recorded once. V usage is TRBV12-3 or TRBV12-4 and J usage is TRBJ1-1; D unclear. CDR3 length equals 12 residues. Trimming took off 3 bases at V and 2 bases at J, with 4 bases between the two ends. CDR3 residues: CASSFVNTEAFF. CDR3 nucleotide sequence: TGTGCCAGCAGTTTTGTAAACACTGAAGCTTTCTTT.

The V and J genes are TRBV5-8 and TRBJ1-2, with TRBD1 as a possible D gene (5 bases). Germline assignment: CDR1 SGHTS and CDR2 YDEGEE. This CDR3 comprises 14 residues. V was shortened by 1 base and J by 8 bases, with 15 bases between the two germline ends. The CDR3 DNA reads as TGTGCCAGCAGCTTGTTGAGGGGCGCGGGAGGCTACACCTTC. The encoded protein is CASSLLRGAGGYTF.

This chain connects TRBV6-6 to TRBJ1-3; weak D call: TRBD1 (5 bases). The CDR3 has 15 amino acids. Germline CDR1 MNHNY, CDR2 SVGAGI (reference sequence). Deletions cut 5 bases from V and 2 bases from J, with 13 bases between. CDR3 nucleotide sequence: TGTGCCAGCAGTCTTTGGGGGGAGGCTGGAAACACCATATATTTT. As protein: CASSLWGEAGNTIYF.

The gene calls are TRBV6-4 and TRBJ1-2; weak D call: TRBD1 (5 bases). From germline, CDR1 is MRHNA and CDR2 SNTAGT. CDR3 size: 13 residues. The V end lost 10 bases, the J end lost 2 bases, and 14 bases lay between the germline ends. This chain's CDR3 is CATFEGRNYGYTF. CDR3 DNA: TGTGCCACCTTCGAGGGACGGAACTATGGCTACACCTTC.

The V gene is TRBV24-1, the J gene TRBJ2-1; TRBD2 might be the D (6 bases). CDR3 length equals 14 residues. Germline V gene lookup returns CDR1 KGHDR and CDR2 SFDVKD. V shed 5 bases and J shed 10 bases, with 17 bases lying between them. This CDR3 is CATSGREGLREQFF. In DNA form, the CDR3 reads TGTGCCACCAGTGGACGGGAAGGACTAAGGGAGCAGTTCTTC.

This clone was recorded once. This chain joins TRBV5-5 and TRBJ1-2; 8 bases are shared with TRBD1. CDR1 SGHKS and CDR2 YYEKEE come from the germline V gene (reference sequence). V dropped 4 bases and J dropped 2; count of bases not matched to a gene: 4. The CDR3 sequence is 14 residues long. Here the CDR3 DNA reads TGTGCCAGCAGCACCGGGACAGGCAACTATGGCTACACCTTC. Protein product: CASSTGTGNYGYTF.

This chain joins TRBV5-1 and TRBJ2-1, with 7 bases aligning to TRBD2. The CDR3 covers 15 residues. The junction had 6 bases not matched to a gene; V was cut back by 4 bases and J by 2 bases. In germline, CDR1 is SGHRS, CDR2 YFSETQ. In DNA form, the CDR3 reads TGCGCCAGCAGCACAGGCGGGAGCCCCTACAATGAGCAGTTCTTC. Translating gives CASSTGGSPYNEQFF. The full variable domain, in which reference TRBV5-1 and TRBJ2-1 provide the parts outside the CDR3, is KAGVTQTPRYLIKTRGQQVTLSCSPISGHRSVSWYQQTPGQGLQFLFEYFSETQRNKGNFPGRFSGRQFSNSRSEMNVSTLELGDSALYLCASSTGGSPYNEQFFGPGTRLTVL.

The chain combines TRBV29-1 with TRBJ2-7, with 9 bases matching TRBD1. V lost 4 bases to trimming and J lost 4 bases; unmatched junction nucleotides: 5. The CDR3 totals 13 residues. The germline V gene has CDR1 SQVTM and CDR2 ANQGSEA. CDR3 in DNA: TGCAGCGTTGTCGGGACAGGGAATTACGAGCAGTACTTC. Translated, it gives CSVVGTGNYEQYF.

The V call is TRBV9, the J call TRBJ1-5; D may be TRBD1 (6 bases). There are 13 residues in the CDR3. Trimming removed 3 bases at V and 4 bases at J, with 8 bases between. CDR1 and CDR2 from the germline V gene are SGDLS and YYNGEE. CDR3 protein: CASSEGTNQPQHF. The CDR3 DNA is TGTGCCAGCAGCGAGGGGACAAATCAGCCCCAGCATTTT.

This sequence joins TRBV7-9 and TRBJ1-1, with 7 bases lining up with TRBD1. This CDR3 comprises 13 residues. Trimming removed 7 bases from V and 2 bases from J; junction bases left unmatched: 4. Germline values: CDR1 SEHNR, CDR2 FQNEAQ (reference sequence). The CDR3 region has the DNA TGTGCCAGCACGCGACAGGGAAACACTGAAGCTTTCTTT. It encodes CASTRQGNTEAFF.

DNA of the CDR3: TGTGCCAGCAGCTACATGACAGGGGGTAACACTGAAGCTTTCTTT. Translated: CASSYMTGGNTEAFF. The chain has TRBV7-8 and TRBJ1-1; 9 bases align to TRBD1. This CDR3 is 15 amino acids long. Per germline, CDR1 SGHVS and CDR2 FQNEAQ. J was trimmed by 2 bases and V by 4 bases; bases with no gene match: 5.

V and J are TRBV5-4 and TRBJ1-3; D is uncertain. The CDR3 is made up of 16 amino acids. The germline gives CDR1 SGHNT, CDR2 YYREEE (reference sequence). The V gene lost 0 bases and the J gene lost 4 bases, with 14 bases spanning the gap. The CDR3 nucleotides read TGTGCCAGCAGCTTGGGACAACCTCGAACCGGAAACACCATATATTTT. It specifies CASSLGQPRTGNTIYF.

The gene calls are TRBV28 and TRBJ2-7; D uncertain. V lost 2 bases and J lost 0, with 5 bases in between. Germline V gene sequence: CDR1 MDHEN, CDR2 SYDVKM. The CDR3 runs to 13 residues. Here the CDR3 DNA reads TGTGCCAGCAGTTTAAAGGTCTCCTACGAGCAGTACTTC. This translates into CASSLKVSYEQYF.

The chain recombines TRBV11-2 with TRBJ2-1, with 11 bases fitting TRBD2. Germline V gene data show CDR1 as SGHAT and CDR2 as FQNNGV. The CDR3 is 15 amino acids. J was trimmed by 10 bases and V by 8 bases; bases with no gene match: 13. The chain's CDR3 is CASHLNSGGAGEQFF. CDR3 bases: TGTGCCAGCCACCTTAATAGCGGGGGGGCTGGGGAGCAGTTCTTC.

The rearrangement links TRBV6-5 to TRBJ1-2, with a possible D match to TRBD1 (5 bases). V was cut by 3 bases and J by 0 bases, with 11 bases left in between. The CDR3 length is 15 residues. CDR1 MNHEY and CDR2 SVGAGI come from the germline V gene. As DNA, the CDR3 is TGTGCCAGCAGTTATGGGGCAGCAACTAACTATGGCTACACCTTC. Residues: CASSYGAATNYGYTF.

The chain has TRBV28 and TRBJ2-7; no firm D call. The ends were cut back, 2 bases at V and 2 bases at J, with 13 bases in the middle. The V gene's germline CDR1 is MDHEN and CDR2 SYDVKM. The CDR3 sequence is 15 residues long. The CDR3 spells CASSLSWPIPYEQYF. CDR3 nucleotides: TGTGCCAGCAGTTTAAGTTGGCCTATCCCCTACGAGCAGTACTTC.

The CDR3 DNA follows: TGTGCCAGCGTCCCTGGAGCGGGAAGCAATGAGCAGTTCTTC. This sequence encodes CASVPGAGSNEQFF. The gene calls are TRBV7-9 and TRBJ2-1, with 7 bases that match TRBD2. The germline CDR1 and CDR2 sequences are SEHNR and FQNEAQ (reference sequence). Unmatched junction bases numbered 10, after V lost 8 bases and J lost 6 bases. The CDR3 is 14 amino acids.

The genes are TRBV11-2 and TRBJ1-4; TRBD1 agrees at 9 bases. Trimming cost V 4 bases and J 4 bases; bases outside gene matches: 4. The CDR3 is 15 amino acids. Germline CDR1 reads SGHAT; CDR2 reads FQNNGV. The CDR3 DNA reads TGTGCCAGCAGCTGGGACAGGGAAGTTAATGAAAAACTGTTTTTT. It yields the protein CASSWDREVNEKLFF.

The V and J genes are TRBV28 and TRBJ1-2; 10 bases fit TRBD1. V shed 4 bases and J 4 bases; nucleotides not matched to a gene: 6. The CDR3 sequence is 15 residues long. The V gene's germline CDR1 is MDHEN and CDR2 SYDVKM. CDR3 residues: CASSSGTGELYGYTF. Here the CDR3 DNA reads TGTGCCAGCAGTTCTGGGACAGGGGAGCTCTATGGCTACACCTTC.

The chain joins TRBV11-3 to TRBJ2-1; 8 bases map to TRBD2. The J segment lost 6 bases and the V segment lost 5 bases, leaving 9 bases of the junction unmatched. This CDR3 is built from 15 residues. Germline V gives CDR1 SGHNT, CDR2 YENEEA. CDR3 sequence reads: CASSSGGGQGNEQFF. For the CDR3, the DNA is TGTGCCAGCAGCAGCGGCGGGGGGCAGGGCAATGAGCAGTTCTTC.

The genes are TRBV11-3 and TRBJ2-7; TRBD1 might be the D (6 bases). CDR1 and CDR2 from the germline V gene are SGHNT and YENEEA. Trimming cost V 0 bases and J 5 bases, with 8 bases left between them. The length of the CDR3 is 13 residues. Here the CDR3 DNA reads TGTGCCAGCAGCTTAGAGGGGGCAGACGAGCAGTACTTC. Protein product: CASSLEGADEQYF.

The chain has TRBV18 and TRBJ2-1; 10 nucleotides match TRBD1. CDR1 is KGHSH, CDR2 LQKENI, per germline. Germline trimming cut 3 bases from V and 9 bases from J; bases unmatched to any gene: 8. The CDR3 is 15 residues long. The CDR3 spells CASSPGQGIWSEQFF. The CDR3, as DNA: TGTGCCAGCTCACCGGGACAGGGGATTTGGAGTGAGCAGTTCTTC. The full variable domain, rest sourced from reference TRBV18 and TRBJ2-1, is NAGVMQNPRHLVRRRGQEARLRCSPMKGHSHVYWYRQLPEEGLKFMVYLQKENIIDESGMPKERFSAEFPKEGPSILRIQQVVRGDSAAYFCASSPGQGIWSEQFFGPGTRLTVL.

The chain links TRBV5-6 to TRBJ1-2; D remains unclear. This CDR3 spans 15 amino acids. Looked up from germline, CDR1 is SGHDT and CDR2 is YYEEEE. Trimming removed 1 base at V and 5 bases at J, with 15 bases between. CDR3 sequence (DNA): TGTGCCAGCAGCTTGCCGTCCGGGTCCATATATGGCTACACCTTC. Translation: CASSLPSGSIYGYTF.

This clone is a singleton in its sample. The rearrangement uses TRBV19 and TRBJ1-1, with unresolved D. The germline V gene has CDR1 LNHDA and CDR2 SQIVND (reference sequence). V gave up 4 bases and J gave up 1 base, with 7 bases separating them. The CDR3 extends over 13 amino acids. CDR3 in amino acids: CASSNSRNTEAFF. CDR3 DNA: TGTGCCAGTAGTAACAGCCGGAACACTGAAGCTTTCTTT.

The V call is TRBV18, the J call TRBJ1-2; TRBD1 might be the D (6 bases). The CDR3 has 17 amino acids. CDR1 and CDR2 from the germline V gene are KGHSH and LQKENI. V lost 3 bases to trimming and J lost 3 bases, with 20 bases between them. CDR3 sequence: CASSPTRKGGPDYGYTF. CDR3 DNA sequence: TGTGCCAGCTCACCGACTAGAAAAGGGGGTCCTGACTATGGCTACACCTTC.

The gene calls are TRBV29-1 and TRBJ2-7, with D possibly matching TRBD2 (6 bases). V lost 3 bases and J 2 bases, leaving 14 bases between the germline ends. The CDR3 totals 14 residues. Germline V gene sequence: CDR1 SQVTM, CDR2 ANQGSEA. CDR3 coding DNA: TGCAGCGTTGAGGAGGGCGGCGGAACCTACGAGCAGTACTTC. Residues: CSVEEGGGTYEQYF.